This passage covers 28 T cell receptor beta chains from one sample sequenced in a study of patients and donors after allogeneic stem cell transplantation. TCRdb re-analysed the RT-PCR reads in MiXCR, keeping a single row per CDR3 protein. The table shows hundreds of thousands of distinct CDR3 sequences, with approximately 16% occurring only once. Sequences were obtained from blood, either unsorted or a sorted T cell fraction (not recorded which). The receptors here all came from a human donor who was either an allogeneic HSCT recipient or a stem cell or donor lymphocyte infusion donor (not recorded which). It is not recorded whose cells these are; they may come from a transplant donor.

There are a few counts of this clonotype. This chain uses TRBV5-5 with TRBJ2-2; TRBD1 matches 9 bases. V was pared by 4 bases and J by 6 bases, with 16 bases of the junction left unmatched. Germline V gene data show CDR1 as SGHKS and CDR2 as YYEKEE (reference sequence). CDR3 length: 18 residues. CDR3: CASSVTPGGQGSSGELFF. The CDR3 bases are TGTGCCAGCAGCGTAACTCCTGGGGGACAGGGTTCCTCCGGGGAGCTGTTTTTT.

This clonotype was detected only a few times. The rearrangement uses TRBV10-3 and TRBJ2-3, with 8 bases aligning to TRBD2. The CDR3 consists of 11 residues. The germline V gene has CDR1 ENHRY and CDR2 SYGVKD. Unmatched junction bases numbered 2, after V lost 11 bases and J lost 4 bases. The CDR3 reads CAVGGADTQYF. Written as DNA, the CDR3 is TGTGCCGTCGGGGGGGCAGATACGCAGTATTTT.

This clonotype was seen a few times. The chain couples TRBV20-1 to TRBJ2-1; no clear D gene. The ends were cut back, 3 bases at V and 0 bases at J, with 12 bases in the middle. From germline, CDR1 is DFQATT and CDR2 SNEGSKA (reference sequence). The CDR3 loop spans 15 amino acids. The CDR3 loop is CSASRLGSSYNEQFF. Written as DNA, the CDR3 is TGCAGTGCTAGTCGCTTGGGCTCCTCCTACAATGAGCAGTTCTTC.

The CDR3 region has the DNA TGTGCCAGTAGTATGACAAATAATTCACCCCTCCACTTT. Translating it yields CASSMTNNSPLHF. The genes are TRBV19 and TRBJ1-6, with D unclear. V was clipped by 3 bases and J by 5 bases, with 5 bases between them. The CDR3 is 13 residues long. The germline V gene has CDR1 LNHDA and CDR2 SQIVND (reference sequence).

The chain has TRBV5-1 and TRBJ2-1; tentatively, D is TRBD2 (6 bases). Trimming removed 3 bases at V and 7 bases at J, with 17 bases between. The length of the CDR3 is 15 residues. CDR1 and CDR2 (germline): SGHRS, YFSETQ. CDR3 DNA: TGCGCCAGCAGCTCGGAGGGGAGACACCTAAATGAGCAGTTCTTC. It is translated as CASSSEGRHLNEQFF.

This clonotype was seen more than once but under ten times. The genes are TRBV11-2 and TRBJ2-7; 9 positions agree with TRBD2. With V trimmed by 5 bases and J by 1 base, 15 bases remained unmatched. Germline lookup yields CDR1 SGHAT and CDR2 FQNNGV. This CDR3 spans 18 amino acids. CDR3 amino acids: CASSLFGASGIISYEQYF. For the CDR3, the DNA is TGTGCCAGCAGCCTTTTCGGGGCTAGCGGGATCATTTCCTACGAGCAGTACTTC.

This clonotype was detected ten times or more. This chain joins TRBV20-1 and TRBJ1-5, with D unclear. The CDR3 contains 13 residues. Trimming took 5 bases from V and 10 from J, leaving 18 bases between them. CDR1 is DFQATT and CDR2 is SNEGSKA in the germline V gene (reference sequence). CDR3 region: CSASDGESGPQHF. DNA of the CDR3: TGCAGTGCTTCGGACGGGGAATCTGGACCCCAGCATTTT.

This rearrangement joins TRBV3-1 to TRBJ2-5; 8 bases are shared with TRBD2. Germline trimming cut 1 base from V and 0 bases from J; bases unmatched to any gene: 7. The CDR3 covers 17 residues. Germline CDR1 reads LGHDT; CDR2 reads YNNKEL (reference sequence). The CDR3 nucleotides read TGTGCCAGCAGCCAAGTTTTAGCGGGAATTAACCAAGAGACCCAGTACTTC. Encoded protein: CASSQVLAGINQETQYF.

This clonotype was seen a few times. CDR3 protein: CSAHIAGGPDNEQFF. For the CDR3, the DNA is TGCAGTGCCCATATAGCGGGAGGGCCGGACAATGAGCAGTTCTTC. The V gene is TRBV20-1, the J gene TRBJ2-1; 11 bases map to TRBD2. This CDR3 is 15 amino acids long. Losses at the gene ends were 6 bases for V and 5 bases for J; bases not matched to a gene: 9. CDR1 is DFQATT, CDR2 SNEGSKA, per germline (reference sequence).

This clonotype appeared a few times. The chain joins TRBV7-9 to TRBJ2-7; 9 bases are a match to TRBD1. The V gene's germline CDR1 is SEHNR and CDR2 FQNEAQ (reference sequence). With V trimmed by 5 bases and J by 5 bases, 7 bases remained unmatched. The CDR3 extends over 14 amino acids. The CDR3, as DNA: TGTGCCAGCAGCCCCGGGACAGGGTTGGACGAGCAGTACTTC. Translating it yields CASSPGTGLDEQYF.

The V call is TRBV19, the J call TRBJ1-1, with 9 bases that match TRBD1. The germline V gene has CDR1 LNHDA and CDR2 SQIVND (reference sequence). The CDR3 loop spans 15 amino acids. V was pared by 6 bases and J by 4 bases, with 9 bases of the junction left unmatched. The CDR3 nucleotides read TGTGCCAGTAGATTCCACCGGGACAGGGCCACTGAAGCTTTCTTT. As protein: CASRFHRDRATEAFF.

This clonotype was counted only a few times. This sequence joins TRBV7-8 and TRBJ2-5; D is unclear. The CDR3 is 13 amino acids. The germline V gene encodes CDR1 SGHVS and CDR2 FQNEAQ. Trimming stripped 1 base from V and 3 bases from J, with 6 bases between. The CDR3 nucleotides are TGTGCCAGCAGCTTAGAAAATGAAGAGACCCAGTACTTC. Amino acids: CASSLENEETQYF.

V is TRBV12-1 and J is TRBJ2-7; the tabulated D call, TRBD2, remains unverified against the DNA. TRBV12-1 is labeled a pseudogene. CDR3 length equals 15 residues. CDR3 region: CASSFYLAGGYEQYF. The CDR3 nucleotides read TGTGCCAGCAGCTTTTACCTAGCGGGAGGCTACGAGCAGTACTTC.

This chain links TRBV12-3 or TRBV12-4 with TRBJ1-5, with D unresolved. There are 12 residues in the CDR3. V lost 6 bases, J lost 3 bases, and 6 bases lay in between. CDR3 in amino acids: CASSATNQPQHF. The CDR3 nucleotides read TGTGCCAGCAGCGCTACCAATCAGCCCCAGCATTTT.

The rearrangement uses TRBV12-5 and TRBJ2-3; D not certain. The CDR3 sequence is 14 residues long. Germline V gene lookup returns CDR1 LGHNT and CDR2 FRNRAP. V lost 3 bases and J 2 bases, leaving 9 bases between the germline ends. The CDR3 DNA follows: TGTGCTAGTGGTTTTGGGCTAAACACAGATACGCAGTATTTT. It specifies CASGFGLNTDTQYF.

The chain employs TRBV6-6 and TRBJ2-7, with TRBD1 as a possible D gene (6 bases). Trimming cost V 2 bases and J 4 bases, with 9 bases left between them. Germline V gene data show CDR1 as MNHNY and CDR2 as SVGAGI (reference sequence). CDR3 length equals 13 residues. CDR3 nucleotides: TGTGCCAGCAGTTACGACAGGAGGTACGAGCAGTACTTC. It codes for CASSYDRRYEQYF.

This clonotype appeared a few times. The chain combines TRBV4-1 with TRBJ1-4; TRBD1 matches at 8 bases. After removal of 3 bases from V and 7 bases from J, the junction contained 7 bases not matched to a gene. This CDR3 is built from 15 residues. Germline CDR1 reads MGHRA; CDR2 reads YSYEKL. The CDR3 bases are TGCGCCAGCAGCCAGCTACAGGGGGTGGGTGAAAAACTGTTTTTT. Translating it yields CASSQLQGVGEKLFF.

This clonotype was observed at least ten times. This sequence joins TRBV9 and TRBJ2-1; either TRBD1 or TRBD2 may supply D (5 bases each). CDR3 length equals 16 residues. Germline V gene data show CDR1 as SGDLS and CDR2 as YYNGEE. V was clipped by 0 bases and J by 6 bases, with 16 bases between them. The chain's CDR3 is CASSVGEGTQINEQFF. In nucleotides, the CDR3 is TGTGCCAGCAGCGTAGGTGAGGGGACCCAGATCAATGAGCAGTTCTTC.

The rearrangement uses TRBV7-9 and TRBJ1-2; 12 nucleotides line up with TRBD1. Germline V gene sequence: CDR1 SEHNR, CDR2 FQNEAQ (reference sequence). This CDR3 comprises 16 residues. The trim removed 5 bases at V and 7 bases at J, leaving 11 bases unmatched. The CDR3, as DNA: TGTGCCAGCAGCCTGGGACAGGGGGCGAGTAGGGGTGGCTACACCTTC. It is translated as CASSLGQGASRGGYTF.

This sequence joins TRBV13 and TRBJ2-7; possibly TRBD1 for D (6 bases). The CDR3 has 14 amino acids. With 6 bases removed from V and 7 bases from J, the gap between germline ends came to 19 bases. Germline CDR1 PRHDT, CDR2 FYEKMQ (reference sequence). CDR3 DNA sequence: TGTGCCAGCAGGGATACCAGGGGCGGAAAGGAGCAGTACTTC. The encoded protein is CASRDTRGGKEQYF.

This clonotype was seen more than once but under ten times. V usage is TRBV4-3 and J usage is TRBJ2-2, with D perhaps matching TRBD1 or TRBD2 (6 bases each). The CDR3 runs to 19 residues. The germline CDR1 and CDR2 sequences are LGHNA and YSLEER. V was pared by 2 bases and J by 2 bases, with 21 bases between. DNA for the CDR3: TGCGCCAGCAGCCAATCCCAAGAGGGGGGCCATTTTAACACCGGGGAGCTGTTTTTT. Its protein product is CASSQSQEGGHFNTGELFF.

The rearrangement joins TRBV9 to TRBJ2-6, with D unresolved. V lost 4 bases and J 9 bases, leaving 11 bases between the germline ends. The CDR3 length is 13 residues. From germline, CDR1 is SGDLS and CDR2 YYNGEE. The CDR3: CASSLPGLNVLTF. CDR3 DNA sequence: TGTGCCAGCAGCCTCCCGGGCCTCAACGTCCTGACTTTC.

In this sample, this clonotype turned up a few times. The chain joins TRBV6-1 to TRBJ2-7; TRBD1 matches at 7 bases. J lost 6 bases, V lost 4 bases, and 18 bases had no gene match. CDR1 is MNHNS and CDR2 is SASEGT in the germline V gene. This CDR3 region has 17 residues. DNA for the CDR3: TGTGCCAGCAGTGGGGTGCCAGGGGGAGTTTTGGGTTCCGAGCAGTACTTC. This sequence encodes CASSGVPGGVLGSEQYF.

The chain links TRBV7-2 to TRBJ2-5; the match to TRBD2 covers 15 bases. V lost 5 bases and J lost 3; bases outside the gene matches: 4. The CDR3 runs 16 residues. Germline lookup yields CDR1 SGHTA and CDR2 FQGNSA. For the CDR3, the DNA is TGTGCCAGCAGCCGAGGACTAGCGGGAGGGGAAGAGACCCAGTACTTC. Amino acids: CASSRGLAGGEETQYF.

V is TRBV6-5 and J is TRBJ1-1; D not resolved. Germline CDR1 MNHEY, CDR2 SVGAGI. This CDR3 has 11 amino acids. The ends were cut back, 5 bases at V and 5 bases at J, with 6 bases in the middle. Written as DNA, the CDR3 is TGTGCCAGCAGTAGGAAGACTGAAGCTTTCTTT. Amino acid sequence: CASSRKTEAFF.

This clonotype was observed many times. The rearrangement joins TRBV4-2 to TRBJ2-2; D is ambiguous. Trimming left V 0 bases short and J 6 bases short, with 2 bases between. Germline CDR1 reads LGHNA; CDR2 reads YNFKEQ. The CDR3 is 12 residues long. CDR3 nucleotides: TGTGCCAGCAGCCAAGACTCCGGGGAGCTGTTTTTT. Translation gives CASSQDSGELFF.

This clonotype was observed a few times. The rearrangement joins TRBV5-1 to TRBJ1-1, with a weak D call TRBD1 (5 bases). The CDR3 is made up of 15 amino acids. CDR1 is SGHRS, CDR2 YFSETQ, per germline. V was trimmed by 3 bases and J by 5 bases, leaving 17 bases between them. The CDR3 nucleotides read TGCGCCAGCAGCTCGCCGGGCCTCGGGGGGACTGAAGCTTTCTTT. Encoded protein: CASSSPGLGGTEAFF.

This clonotype turned up a few times. The chain combines TRBV13 with TRBJ2-7, with 10 bases matching TRBD2. Trimming removed 7 bases from V and 1 base from J; junction bases left unmatched: 16. This CDR3 spans 18 amino acids. Germline assignment: CDR1 PRHDT and CDR2 FYEKMQ (reference sequence). CDR3 region: CASTTRGGGLAASYEQYF. The CDR3 region has the DNA TGTGCCAGCACCACTCGGGGGGGAGGACTAGCGGCTTCCTACGAGCAGTACTTC.